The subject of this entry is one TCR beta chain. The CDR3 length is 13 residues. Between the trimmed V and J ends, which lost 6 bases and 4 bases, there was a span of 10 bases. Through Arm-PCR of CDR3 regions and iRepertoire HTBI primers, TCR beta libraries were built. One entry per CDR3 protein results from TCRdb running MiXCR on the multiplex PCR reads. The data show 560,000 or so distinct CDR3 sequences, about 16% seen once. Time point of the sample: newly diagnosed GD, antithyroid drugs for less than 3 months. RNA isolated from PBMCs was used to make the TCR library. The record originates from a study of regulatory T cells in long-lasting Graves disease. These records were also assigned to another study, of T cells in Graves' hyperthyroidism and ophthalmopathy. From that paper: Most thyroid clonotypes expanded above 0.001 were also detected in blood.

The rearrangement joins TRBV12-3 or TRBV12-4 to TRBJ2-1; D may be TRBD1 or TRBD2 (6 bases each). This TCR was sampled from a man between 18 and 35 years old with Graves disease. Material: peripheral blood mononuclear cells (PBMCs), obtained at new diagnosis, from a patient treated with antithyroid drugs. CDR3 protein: CASRGGAYNEQFF. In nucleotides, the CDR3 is TGTGCCAGCAGGGGGGGCGCGTACAATGAGCAGTTCTTC.